This TCR beta chain stems from a study of CD8+ T cells in alopecia areata. The treatment here: oral pan-JAK inhibitor, 5-10 mg twice daily. PBMCs, the starting material, were the source of sorted CD4+ and CD8+ T cells. Germline CDR1 is KGHSH and CDR2 is LQKENI. Trimming took off 0 bases at V and 3 bases at J, with 9 bases between the two ends. The CDR3 covers 15 residues. cDNA serving as the sequencing template came from extracted, reverse transcribed RNA. Repertoires were generated with immunoSEQ multiplex PCR, while TCRdb's copy carries only in-frame clones and drops some. Seen here are about 180,000 clones, around 49% observed once, and the top ten hold roughly a tenth.

The chain uses TRBV18 and TRBJ1-5; no reliable D call. Source: CD8+ T cells sorted from blood, taken at roughly week 52, from a patient treated with tofacitinib. The source is a human donor with alopecia areata. CDR3 nucleotide sequence: TGTGCCAGCTCACCACCGGAAAGGCCCAATCAGCCCCAGCATTTT. It codes for CASSPPERPNQPQHF.